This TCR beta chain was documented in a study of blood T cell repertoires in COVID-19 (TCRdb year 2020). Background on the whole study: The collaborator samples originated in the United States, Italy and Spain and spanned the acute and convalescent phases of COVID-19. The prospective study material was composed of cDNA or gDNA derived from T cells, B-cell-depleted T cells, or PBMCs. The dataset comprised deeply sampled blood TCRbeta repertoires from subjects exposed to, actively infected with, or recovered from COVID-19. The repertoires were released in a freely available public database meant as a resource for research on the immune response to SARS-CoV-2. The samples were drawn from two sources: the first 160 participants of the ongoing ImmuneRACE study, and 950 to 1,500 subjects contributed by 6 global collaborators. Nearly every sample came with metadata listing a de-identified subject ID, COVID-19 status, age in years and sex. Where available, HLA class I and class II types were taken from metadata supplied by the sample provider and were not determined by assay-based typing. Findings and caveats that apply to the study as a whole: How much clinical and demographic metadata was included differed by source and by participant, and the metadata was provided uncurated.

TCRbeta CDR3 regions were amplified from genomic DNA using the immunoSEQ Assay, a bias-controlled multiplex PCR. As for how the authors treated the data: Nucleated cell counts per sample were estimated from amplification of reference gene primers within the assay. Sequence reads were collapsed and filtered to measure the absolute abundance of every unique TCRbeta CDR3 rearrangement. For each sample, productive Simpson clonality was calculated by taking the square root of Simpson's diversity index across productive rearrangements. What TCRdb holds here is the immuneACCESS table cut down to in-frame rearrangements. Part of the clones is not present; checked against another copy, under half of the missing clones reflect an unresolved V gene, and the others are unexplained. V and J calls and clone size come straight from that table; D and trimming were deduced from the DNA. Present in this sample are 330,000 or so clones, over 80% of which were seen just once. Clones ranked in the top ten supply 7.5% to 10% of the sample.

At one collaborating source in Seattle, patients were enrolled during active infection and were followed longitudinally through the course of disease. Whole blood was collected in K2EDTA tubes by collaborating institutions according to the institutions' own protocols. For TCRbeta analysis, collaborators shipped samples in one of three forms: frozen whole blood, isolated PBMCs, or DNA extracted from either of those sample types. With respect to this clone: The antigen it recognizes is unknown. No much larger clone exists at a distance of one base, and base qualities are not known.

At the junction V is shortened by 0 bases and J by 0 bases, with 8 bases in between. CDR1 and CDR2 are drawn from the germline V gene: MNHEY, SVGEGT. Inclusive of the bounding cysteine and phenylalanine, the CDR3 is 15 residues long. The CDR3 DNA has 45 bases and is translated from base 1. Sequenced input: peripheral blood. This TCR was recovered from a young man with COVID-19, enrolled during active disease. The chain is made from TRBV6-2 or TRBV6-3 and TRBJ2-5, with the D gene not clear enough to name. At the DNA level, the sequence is TGTGCCAGCAGTTACTCTCTTTCTGACCAAGAGACCCAGTACTTC. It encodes CASSYSLSDQETQYF.